The 19 T cell receptor beta chains reported below all come from one sample, sequenced in a study of human T cells and chemical hapten exposure. Each CDR3 protein gets one entry after TCRdb re-called the RACE reads with MiXCR. Found here are 55,000 to 75,000 distinct CDR3 sequences, about an eighth of them singletons; the top ten hold 2% to 3%. Time point reported: patch test 3, about 24 weeks after DPC sensitization. Treatment reported: therapeutic diphenylcyclopropenone sensitization with weekly scalp DPC. Sequenced here: whole blood, sampled in connection with sensitization to the hapten diphenylcyclopropenone (DPC). Receptors originate from a man younger than 45 with alopecia areata. Some clones in this sample may be carry-over from other donors' samples.

This clonotype was seen many times. CDR3 sequence reads: CASSMDRVNNEQFF. The CDR3 region has the DNA TGTGCCAGCAGTATGGACAGGGTGAACAATGAGCAGTTCTTC. This sequence joins TRBV28 and TRBJ2-1; 8 bases fit TRBD1. Trimming cost V 5 bases and J 5 bases; bases outside gene matches: 5. CDR3 size: 14 residues. Germline V CDR1 and CDR2: MDHEN, SYDVKM.

The rearrangement links TRBV7-2 to TRBJ2-3; 15 positions agree with TRBD2. The V and J ends lost 6 bases and 0 bases, in that order; junction bases with no gene match: 7. This CDR3 contains 18 residues. Per germline, CDR1 SGHTA and CDR2 FQGNSA. In DNA, the CDR3 is TGTGCCAGCAGGCTAGGACTAGCGGGGGGGCAGAGCACAGATACGCAGTATTTT. It codes for CASRLGLAGGQSTDTQYF. Combining the CDR3 with reference TRBV7-2 and TRBJ2-3 gives the whole variable domain GAGVSQSPSNKVTEKGKDVELRCDPISGHTALYWYRQSLGQGLEFLIYFQGNSAPDKSGLPSDRFSAERTGGSVSTLTIQRTQQEDSAVYLCASRLGLAGGQSTDTQYFGPGTRLTVL.

The sample holds a few counts of this clonotype. The chain has TRBV29-1 and TRBJ2-3; D unclear. Germline loops: CDR1 SQVTM, CDR2 ANQGSEA. The CDR3 is 12 residues long. Trimming left V 4 bases short and J 1 base short, with 6 bases between. Written as DNA, the CDR3 is TGCAGCGTTGGGGCCGGCACAGATACGCAGTATTTT. Translation: CSVGAGTDTQYF.

The chain joins TRBV20-1 to TRBJ2-1, with a tentative D call TRBD2 (7 bases). The V gene lost 0 bases and the J gene lost 11 bases, with 20 bases spanning the gap. The CDR3 has 15 residues. CDR1 is DFQATT, CDR2 SNEGSKA, per germline (reference sequence). The CDR3: CSARDVSGDTIKQFF. CDR3 in DNA: TGCAGTGCTAGAGATGTAAGCGGGGACACTATTAAGCAGTTCTTC.

The chain has TRBV29-1 and TRBJ1-1; no clear D. Germline loops: CDR1 SQVTM, CDR2 ANQGSEA. Trimming left V 4 bases short and J 1 base short, with 4 bases between. The CDR3 covers 11 residues. The CDR3 loop is CSVARNTEAFF. The CDR3 coding sequence is TGCAGCGTTGCCAGGAACACTGAAGCTTTCTTT.

This clonotype was observed at least ten times. The J gene is TRBJ2-7, the V gene TRBV6-2 or TRBV6-3; D gene uncertain. There are 11 residues in the CDR3. CDR1 is MNHEY, CDR2 SVGEGT, per germline. The V and J ends lost 6 bases and 3 bases respectively, with 6 bases between them. CDR3 nucleotides: TGTGCCAGCAGCCGCCTCTACGAGCAGTACTTC. Protein: CASSRLYEQYF.

J is TRBJ1-6 and V is TRBV3-1; D is unresolved. In germline, CDR1 is LGHDT, CDR2 YNNKEL (reference sequence). The CDR3 is 14 amino acids. Trimming cost V 1 base and J 9 bases, with 10 bases left between them. The CDR3 loop is CASSQADASSPLHF. The CDR3 bases are TGTGCCAGCAGCCAAGCCGACGCGAGTTCACCCCTCCACTTT.

This clonotype was counted only a few times. This rearrangement joins TRBV11-2 to TRBJ2-3; the D gene is possibly TRBD2 (7 bases). V lost 2 bases and J lost 4, with 16 bases in between. This CDR3 spans 16 amino acids. Germline CDR1 is SGHAT and CDR2 is FQNNGV. This chain's CDR3 is CASSLRGASRADTQYF. CDR3 sequence (DNA): TGTGCCAGCAGCTTACGGGGGGCCTCTAGGGCAGATACGCAGTATTTT.

This clonotype has just a few counts. V usage is TRBV29-1 and J usage is TRBJ2-1; D could derive from TRBD1 or TRBD2 (6 bases each). The CDR3 sequence is 14 residues long. V gave up 5 bases and J gave up 7 bases, with 18 bases separating them. The germline gives CDR1 SQVTM, CDR2 ANQGSEA. CDR3 amino acids: CSVRVGGPSNEQFF. The CDR3, as DNA: TGCAGCGTTCGTGTTGGGGGGCCTAGTAATGAGCAGTTCTTC.

This clonotype has at least ten counts. The rearrangement joins TRBV9 to TRBJ1-6, with D perhaps matching TRBD1 (5 bases). The CDR3 sequence is 15 residues long. V shed 0 bases and J shed 6 bases, with 10 bases lying between them. CDR1 and CDR2 from the germline V gene are SGDLS and YYNGEE. This CDR3 is CASSVEGRSNSPLHF. The CDR3 bases are TGTGCCAGCAGCGTAGAGGGGCGAAGTAATTCACCCCTCCACTTT.

The V and J genes are TRBV5-1 and TRBJ1-2; D may be TRBD1 (6 bases). Germline values: CDR1 SGHRS, CDR2 YFSETQ. With 7 bases removed from V and 2 bases from J, the gap between germline ends came to 15 bases. There are 14 residues in the CDR3. The CDR3 loop is CASGAGTPNYGYTF. As DNA, the CDR3 is TGCGCCAGCGGCGCCGGGACACCCAACTATGGCTACACCTTC.

The chain combines TRBV29-1 with TRBJ1-1; D remains unclear. From germline, CDR1 is SQVTM and CDR2 ANQGSEA. V lost 0 bases and J 4 bases, leaving 12 bases between the germline ends. The CDR3 runs to 14 residues. CDR3: CSVEDWAGRTEAFF. The CDR3, as DNA: TGCAGCGTTGAAGATTGGGCAGGACGCACTGAAGCTTTCTTT.

Points on this clonotype: Given a much more abundant clone one base away, this may be a read error. The genes are TRBV29-1 and TRBJ1-2, with 9 positions matching TRBD1. Germline loops: CDR1 SQVTM, CDR2 ANQGSEA. This CDR3 comprises 13 residues. CDR3 sequence: CSVPGQGSYGFTF. The CDR3 DNA is TGCAGCGTTCCGGGACAGGGATCATATGGCTTCACCTTC. The full variable domain, completed using reference TRBV29-1 and TRBJ1-2, is SAVISQKPSRDICQRGTSLTIQCQVDSQVTMMFWYRQQPGQSLTLIATANQGSEATYESGFVIDKFPISRPNLTFSTLTVSNMSPEDSSIYLCSVPGQGSYGFTFGSGTRLTVV.

In this sample, this clonotype turned up a few times. This chain connects TRBV30 to TRBJ2-1; D may be TRBD1 (6 bases). Trimming removed 8 bases from V and 4 bases from J, with 21 bases in between. The CDR3 has 15 amino acids. Per germline, CDR1 GTSNPN and CDR2 SVGIG (reference sequence). For the CDR3, the DNA is TGTGCCGGGATATATTGGGCAGGGGATTACAATGAGCAGTTCTTC. It is translated as CAGIYWAGDYNEQFF. Variable domain in full (rest from reference TRBV30 and TRBJ2-1): SQTIHQWPATLVQPVGSPLSLECTVEGTSNPNLYWYRQAAGRGLQLLFYSVGIGQISSEVPQNLSASRPQDRQFILSSKKLLLSDSGFYLCAGIYWAGDYNEQFFGPGTRLTVL.

This clonotype showed up many times. This sequence joins TRBV13 and TRBJ2-3, with TRBD1 matching over 8 bases. With V trimmed by 2 bases and J by 3 bases, 10 bases remained unmatched. CDR1 is PRHDT, CDR2 FYEKMQ, per germline (reference sequence). This CDR3 contains 17 residues. The CDR3 bases are TGTGCCAGCAGCTTAAACCCAGGACAGGGTACGACAGATACGCAGTATTTT. Translated: CASSLNPGQGTTDTQYF. Full variable domain (missing parts from reference TRBV13 and TRBJ2-3): AAGVIQSPRHLIKEKRETATLKCYPIPRHDTVYWYQQGPGQDPQFLISFYEKMQSDKGSIPDRFSAQQFSDYHSELNMSSLELGDSALYFCASSLNPGQGTTDTQYFGPGTRLTVL.

This clonotype was seen a handful of times. The chain carries TRBV4-2 and TRBJ2-5; D tentatively fits TRBD1 or TRBD2 (5 bases each). This CDR3 is built from 14 residues. Germline CDR1 and CDR2: LGHNA and YNFKEQ. V was cut by 1 base and J by 7 bases, with 13 bases left in between. CDR3 DNA sequence: TGTGCCAGCAGCCAAGCAGCAATTGGGGGGACCCAGTACTTC. Protein: CASSQAAIGGTQYF.

This clonotype has just a few counts. The gene calls are TRBV4-3 and TRBJ2-5; D perhaps matches TRBD1 (5 bases). CDR1 and CDR2 (germline): LGHNA, YSLEER. Trimming stripped 1 base from V and 0 bases from J, with 6 bases between. There are 14 residues in the CDR3. The CDR3 spells CASSQGQYQETQYF. For the CDR3, the DNA is TGCGCCAGCAGCCAAGGACAGTACCAAGAGACCCAGTACTTC.

This clonotype was detected many times. DNA for the CDR3: TGTGCCACCAGTGATTGGGATAAAGGGAGCACAGATACGCAGTATTTT. Translation: CATSDWDKGSTDTQYF. The chain has TRBV24-1 and TRBJ2-3, with D hard to call. Per germline, CDR1 KGHDR and CDR2 SFDVKD. Deletions cut 2 bases from V and 0 bases from J, with 11 bases between. This CDR3 spans 16 amino acids.

The CDR3 DNA reads TGTGCCAGCAGTTTCCCGGGACAGGGGAACAATGAGCAGTTCTTC. As protein: CASSFPGQGNNEQFF. The J gene is TRBJ2-1, the V gene TRBV28, with 10 bases lining up with TRBD1. The junction had 4 bases not matched to a gene; V was cut back by 3 bases and J by 5 bases. Germline CDR1 is MDHEN and CDR2 is SYDVKM. The CDR3 is 15 residues long.